These 13 T cell receptor beta chains share one sample of origin, sequenced in a study of OX40 agonist ivuxolimab in advanced cancers. Measured with immunoSEQ multiplex PCR; TCRdb has only the in-frame clones, and not every one. The sample lists 98,000 or so clones; roughly nine tenths were seen once. The sequencing used CD4+ or CD8+ T cells sorted from blood, collected in a trial of the OX40 agonist ivuxolimab. The receptors were sampled from an adult with an advanced solid tumor such as melanoma, head and neck, liver or kidney cancer.

The V gene is TRBV5-1, the J gene TRBJ1-4; TRBD1 is a possible D gene (6 bases). CDR1 SGHRS and CDR2 YFSETQ come from the germline V gene. The V gene lost 1 base and the J gene lost 7 bases, with 11 bases spanning the gap. There are 14 residues in the CDR3. Here the CDR3 DNA reads TGCGCCAGCAGCTTGTGGGGGGCTAGTGAAAAACTGTTTTTT. This gives the protein CASSLWGASEKLFF.

The V gene is TRBV19, the J gene TRBJ1-5; D is ambiguous. CDR3 length equals 14 residues. V gave up 6 bases and J gave up 0 bases, with 9 bases separating them. From germline, CDR1 is LNHDA and CDR2 SQIVND (reference sequence). The DNA of the CDR3 is TGTGCCAGTAGACCTACAGATAGCAATCAGCCCCAGCATTTT. Translation gives CASRPTDSNQPQHF.

The chain uses TRBV6-5 and TRBJ2-7; TRBD1 matches at 7 bases. Germline-derived CDR1 and CDR2 are MNHEY and SVGAGI. The V and J ends lost 10 bases and 2 bases, in that order; junction bases with no gene match: 5. The CDR3 runs 12 residues. This CDR3 is CATRDSPYEQYF. The CDR3 DNA reads as TGTGCCACCCGGGACAGTCCCTACGAGCAGTACTTC.

This chain connects TRBV6-1 to TRBJ1-2, with D maybe TRBD1 (5 bases). The germline CDR1 and CDR2 sequences are MNHNS and SASEGT. The CDR3 contains 13 residues. Between the trimmed V and J ends, which lost 6 bases and 6 bases, there was a span of 14 bases. This CDR3 reads CASSPAGVHGYTF. The CDR3 DNA sequence: TGTGCCAGCAGCCCCGCGGGGGTTCATGGCTACACCTTC.

The V call is TRBV7-6, the J call TRBJ2-2, with D perhaps TRBD2 (6 bases). Germline-derived CDR1 and CDR2 are SGHVS and FNYEAQ. The CDR3 totals 18 residues. V lost 1 base and J 1 base, leaving 16 bases between the germline ends. CDR3 sequence (DNA): TGTGCCAGCAGCTTAGGAGGCCCGAATAGCGGGAACACCGGGGAGCTGTTTTTT. Translation gives CASSLGGPNSGNTGELFF.

The chain links TRBV11-2 to TRBJ1-2; 10 bases are a match to TRBD1. Germline V gene data show CDR1 as SGHAT and CDR2 as FQNNGV. The CDR3 extends over 17 amino acids. Unmatched junction bases numbered 13, after V lost 2 bases and J lost 7 bases. The CDR3 coding sequence is TGTGCCAGCAGCTTATTTCTCTGGGGACAGGGGTCGAGTGGCTACACCTTC. Its translation: CASSLFLWGQGSSGYTF.

The rearrangement links TRBV28 to TRBJ1-5; D gene uncertain. Germline CDR1 reads MDHEN; CDR2 reads SYDVKM. CDR3 length: 12 residues. V was cut by 5 bases and J by 5 bases, with 7 bases left in between. CDR3 coding DNA: TGTGCCAGCAGTCGTGGGGATCAGCCCCAGCATTTT. Protein sequence: CASSRGDQPQHF. Supplemented by reference TRBV28 and TRBJ1-5, the full variable domain reads DVKVTQSSRYLVKRTGEKVFLECVQDMDHENMFWYRQDPGLGLRLIYFSYDVKMKEKGDIPEGYSVSREKKERFSLILESASTNQTSMYLCASSRGDQPQHFGDGTRLSIL.

The chain employs TRBV10-3 and TRBJ1-2; D gene unclear. Germline CDR1 ENHRY, CDR2 SYGVKD. The V end lost 0 bases, the J end lost 5 bases, and 22 bases lay between the germline ends. The CDR3 has 18 amino acids. DNA of the CDR3: TGTGCCATCAGTGAGTCGATATGGCGTCCCACCCCTAGTTATGGCTACACCTTC. Encoded protein: CAISESIWRPTPSYGYTF.

The sample holds one count of this clone. The J gene is TRBJ1-1, the V gene TRBV21-1; the tabulated D call, TRBD1, remains unverified against the DNA. TRBV21-1 is annotated as a pseudogene. The CDR3 consists of 12 residues. The DNA of the CDR3 is TGTGCCAGCAGCCCAATGGGCTCAGACGCTTTCTTT. This codes for CASSPMGSDAFF.

The chain uses TRBV7-2 and TRBJ1-1; tentative D call: TRBD1 (6 bases). This CDR3 has 15 amino acids. The germline gives CDR1 SGHTA, CDR2 FQGNSA. V was trimmed by 1 base and J by 0 bases, leaving 9 bases between them. This chain's CDR3 is CASSLGDNMNTEAFF. The CDR3 region has the DNA TGTGCCAGCAGCTTAGGGGACAACATGAACACTGAAGCTTTCTTT.

This clone has a handful of counts. The genes are TRBV11-2 and TRBJ2-5; either TRBD1 or TRBD2 may fit D (5 bases each). Germline CDR1 is SGHAT and CDR2 is FQNNGV. V shed 6 bases and J shed 5 bases, with 19 bases lying between them. This CDR3 is 15 amino acids long. CDR3 sequence: CASSWTLGRGETQYF. CDR3 DNA sequence: TGTGCCAGCAGTTGGACATTAGGTAGAGGGGAGACCCAGTACTTC. The full variable domain, completed using reference TRBV11-2 and TRBJ2-5, is EAGVAQSPRYKIIEKRQSVAFWCNPISGHATLYWYQQILGQGPKLLIQFQNNGVVDDSQLPKDRFSAERLKGVDSTLKIQPAKLEDSAVYLCASSWTLGRGETQYFGPGTRLLVL.

The rearrangement uses TRBV19 and TRBJ2-2, with D tentatively TRBD1 (6 bases). Germline V gene lookup returns CDR1 LNHDA and CDR2 SQIVND (reference sequence). Trimming removed 6 bases from V and 2 bases from J, with 16 bases in between. The CDR3 covers 16 residues. The CDR3 is CASRRRTELNTGELFF. CDR3 sequence (DNA): TGTGCCAGTAGAAGGCGGACAGAGCTAAACACCGGGGAGCTGTTTTTT.

The table lists this clone with a count of one. The chain uses TRBV14 and TRBJ2-1; TRBD2 might be the D (5 bases). The CDR3 totals 14 residues. CDR1 SGHDN and CDR2 FVKESK come from the germline V gene. V shed 4 bases and J shed 7 bases, with 14 bases lying between them. The CDR3 DNA is TGTGCCAGCAGCCGAGTCTTGAAGCGGAATGAGCAGTTCTTC. Translated, it gives CASSRVLKRNEQFF.